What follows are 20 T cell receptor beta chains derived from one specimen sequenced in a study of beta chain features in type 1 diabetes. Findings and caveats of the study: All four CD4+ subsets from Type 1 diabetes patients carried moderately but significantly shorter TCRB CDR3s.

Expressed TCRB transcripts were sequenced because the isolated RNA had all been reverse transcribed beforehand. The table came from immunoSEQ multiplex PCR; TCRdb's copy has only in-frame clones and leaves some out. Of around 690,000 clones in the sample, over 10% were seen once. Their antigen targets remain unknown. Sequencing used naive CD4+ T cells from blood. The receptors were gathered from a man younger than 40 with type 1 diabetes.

DNA of the CDR3: TGTGCCAGCAGCTTACGAGAGGTCGCAGGGCAGCAGTACTTC. As protein: CASSLREVAGQQYF. This chain links TRBV7-9 with TRBJ2-7; possible D gene TRBD1, 5 bases. CDR3 length: 14 amino acids. V lost 2 bases and J 8 bases, leaving 16 bases between the germline ends. Germline CDR1 reads SEHNR; CDR2 reads FQNEAQ (reference sequence).

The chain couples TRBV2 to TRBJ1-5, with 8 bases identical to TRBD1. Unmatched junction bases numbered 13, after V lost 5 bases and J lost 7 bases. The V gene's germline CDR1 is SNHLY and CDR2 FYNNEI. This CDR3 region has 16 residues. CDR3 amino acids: CASSPGTGRGLQPQHF. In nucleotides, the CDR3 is TGTGCCAGCAGTCCCGGGACAGGCCGTGGGTTGCAGCCCCAGCATTTT.

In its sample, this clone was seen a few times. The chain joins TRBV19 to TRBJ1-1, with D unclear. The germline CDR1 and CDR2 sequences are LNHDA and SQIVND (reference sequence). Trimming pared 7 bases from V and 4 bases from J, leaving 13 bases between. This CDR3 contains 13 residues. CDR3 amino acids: CASTFSGSTEAFF. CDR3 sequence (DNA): TGTGCCAGTACCTTCAGCGGAAGCACTGAAGCTTTCTTT. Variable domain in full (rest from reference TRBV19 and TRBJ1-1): DGGITQSPKYLFRKEGQNVTLSCEQNLNHDAMYWYRQDPGQGLRLIYYSQIVNDFQKGDIAEGYSVSREKKESFPLTVTSAQKNPTAFYLCASTFSGSTEAFFGQGTRLTVV.

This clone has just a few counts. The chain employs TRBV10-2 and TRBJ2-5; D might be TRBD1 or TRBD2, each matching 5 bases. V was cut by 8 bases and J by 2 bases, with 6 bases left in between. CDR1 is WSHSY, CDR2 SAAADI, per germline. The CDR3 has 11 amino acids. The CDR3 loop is CASGGQETQYF. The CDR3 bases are TGCGCCAGCGGGGGACAAGAGACCCAGTACTTC.

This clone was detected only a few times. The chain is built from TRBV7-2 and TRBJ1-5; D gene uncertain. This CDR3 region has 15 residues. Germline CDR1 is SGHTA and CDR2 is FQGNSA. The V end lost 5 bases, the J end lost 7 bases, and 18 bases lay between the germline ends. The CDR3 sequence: CASSRGRAEEQPQHF. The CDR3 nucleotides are TGTGCCAGCAGCCGCGGGAGGGCGGAGGAGCAGCCCCAGCATTTT.

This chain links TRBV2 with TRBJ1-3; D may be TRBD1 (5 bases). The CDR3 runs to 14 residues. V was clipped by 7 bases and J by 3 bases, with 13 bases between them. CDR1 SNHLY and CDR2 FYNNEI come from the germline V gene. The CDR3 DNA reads TGTGCCAGCAACGGCGGGACTCGTGGAAACACCATATATTTT. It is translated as CASNGGTRGNTIYF.

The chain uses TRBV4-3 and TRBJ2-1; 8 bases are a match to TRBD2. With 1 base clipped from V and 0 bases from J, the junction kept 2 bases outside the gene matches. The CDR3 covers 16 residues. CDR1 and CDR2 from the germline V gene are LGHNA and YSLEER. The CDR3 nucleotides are TGCGCCAGCAGCCAAGGGGCGGGGGGCTCCTACAATGAGCAGTTCTTC. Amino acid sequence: CASSQGAGGSYNEQFF.

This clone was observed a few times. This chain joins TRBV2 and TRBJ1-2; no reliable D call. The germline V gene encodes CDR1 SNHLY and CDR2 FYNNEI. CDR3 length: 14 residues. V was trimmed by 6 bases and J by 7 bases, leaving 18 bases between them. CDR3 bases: TGTGCCAGCAGCGGCCGGCAGGAGGGTGCTGGCTACACCTTC. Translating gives CASSGRQEGAGYTF.

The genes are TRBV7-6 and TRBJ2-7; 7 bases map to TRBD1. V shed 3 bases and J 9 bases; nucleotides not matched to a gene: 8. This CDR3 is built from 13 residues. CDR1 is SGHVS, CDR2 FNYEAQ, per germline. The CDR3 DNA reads TGTGCCAGCAGCTTGGAACAGGGGATCCTGCAGTACTTC. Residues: CASSLEQGILQYF. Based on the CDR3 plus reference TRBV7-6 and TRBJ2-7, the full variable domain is GAGVSQSPRYKVTKRGQDVALRCDPISGHVSLYWYRQALGQGPEFLTYFNYEAQQDKSGLPNDRFSAERPEGSISTLTIQRTEQRDSAMYRCASSLEQGILQYFGPGTRLTVT.

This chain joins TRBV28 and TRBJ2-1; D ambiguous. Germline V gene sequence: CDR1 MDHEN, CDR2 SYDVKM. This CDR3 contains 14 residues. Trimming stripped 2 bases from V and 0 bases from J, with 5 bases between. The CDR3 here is CASSLKFSYNEQFF. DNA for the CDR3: TGTGCCAGCAGTTTAAAGTTCTCCTACAATGAGCAGTTCTTC. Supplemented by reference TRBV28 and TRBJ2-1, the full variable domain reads DVKVTQSSRYLVKRTGEKVFLECVQDMDHENMFWYRQDPGLGLRLIYFSYDVKMKEKGDIPEGYSVSREKKERFSLILESASTNQTSMYLCASSLKFSYNEQFFGPGTRLTVL.

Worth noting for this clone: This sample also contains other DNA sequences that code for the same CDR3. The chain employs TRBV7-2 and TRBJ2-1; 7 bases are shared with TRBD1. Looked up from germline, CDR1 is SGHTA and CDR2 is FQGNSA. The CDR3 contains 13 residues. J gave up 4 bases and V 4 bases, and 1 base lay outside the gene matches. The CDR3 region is CASSSGQYNEQFF. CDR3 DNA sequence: TGTGCCAGCAGCTCGGGACAGTACAATGAGCAGTTCTTC. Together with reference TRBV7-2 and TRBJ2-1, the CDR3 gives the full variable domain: GAGVSQSPSNKVTEKGKDVELRCDPISGHTALYWYRQSLGQGLEFLIYFQGNSAPDKSGLPSDRFSAERTGGSVSTLTIQRTQQEDSAVYLCASSSGQYNEQFFGPGTRLTVL.

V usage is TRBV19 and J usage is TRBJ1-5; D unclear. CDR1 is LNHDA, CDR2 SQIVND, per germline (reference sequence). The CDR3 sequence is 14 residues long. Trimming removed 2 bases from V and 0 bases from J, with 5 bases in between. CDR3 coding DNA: TGTGCCAGTAGTATATTGGTTAGCAATCAGCCCCAGCATTTT. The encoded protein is CASSILVSNQPQHF.

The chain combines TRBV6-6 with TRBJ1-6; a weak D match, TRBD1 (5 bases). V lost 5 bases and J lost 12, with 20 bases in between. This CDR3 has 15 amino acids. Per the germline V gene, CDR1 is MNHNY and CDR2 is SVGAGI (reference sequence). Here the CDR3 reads CASSKRDGDSGPLHF. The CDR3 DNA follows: TGTGCCAGCAGTAAACGGGACGGGGACTCTGGACCCCTCCACTTT.

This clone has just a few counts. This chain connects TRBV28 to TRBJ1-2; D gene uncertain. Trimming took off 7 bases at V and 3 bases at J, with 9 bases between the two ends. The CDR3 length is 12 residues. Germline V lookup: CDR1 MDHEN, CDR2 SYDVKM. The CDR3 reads CASTVRDYGYTF. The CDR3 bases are TGTGCCAGCACGGTTCGGGACTATGGCTACACCTTC.

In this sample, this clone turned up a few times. Written as DNA, the CDR3 is TGTGCCAGTCCCTACGAGCAGTACTTC. As protein: CASPYEQYF. The rearrangement joins TRBV5-6 to TRBJ2-7; D is undetermined. Looked up from germline, CDR1 is SGHDT and CDR2 is YYEEEE. The CDR3 totals 9 residues. Between the trimmed V and J ends, which lost 8 bases and 2 bases, there was a span of 2 bases.

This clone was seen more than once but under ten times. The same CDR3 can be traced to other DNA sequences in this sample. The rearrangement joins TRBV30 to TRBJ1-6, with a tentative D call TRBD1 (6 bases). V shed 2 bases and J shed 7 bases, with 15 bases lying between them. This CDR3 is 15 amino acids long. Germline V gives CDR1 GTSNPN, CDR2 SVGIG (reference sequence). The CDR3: CAWSLRLGGNSPLHF. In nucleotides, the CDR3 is TGTGCCTGGAGTCTTCGACTAGGGGGGAATTCACCCCTCCACTTT.

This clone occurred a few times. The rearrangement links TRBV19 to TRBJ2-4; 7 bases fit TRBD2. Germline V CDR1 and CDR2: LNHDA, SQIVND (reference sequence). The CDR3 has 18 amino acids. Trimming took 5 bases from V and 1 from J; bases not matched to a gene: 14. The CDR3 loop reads CASSSPLGRGEAKNIQYF. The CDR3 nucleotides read TGTGCCAGTAGTTCCCCCCTCGGACGGGGGGAGGCCAAAAACATTCAGTACTTC.

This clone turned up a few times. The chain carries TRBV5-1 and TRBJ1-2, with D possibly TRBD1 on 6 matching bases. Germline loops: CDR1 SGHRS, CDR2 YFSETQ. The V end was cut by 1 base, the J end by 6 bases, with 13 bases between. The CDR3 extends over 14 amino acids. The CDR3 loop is CASSLSQGLNGYTF. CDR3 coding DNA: TGCGCCAGCAGCTTGAGTCAGGGGTTGAATGGCTACACCTTC.

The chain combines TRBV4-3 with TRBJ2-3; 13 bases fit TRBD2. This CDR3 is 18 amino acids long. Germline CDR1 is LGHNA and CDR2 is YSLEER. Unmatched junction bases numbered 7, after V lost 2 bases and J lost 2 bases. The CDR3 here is CASSQLATSGGNTDTQYF. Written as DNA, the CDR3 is TGCGCCAGCAGCCAACTAGCGACTAGCGGGGGGAACACAGATACGCAGTATTTT.

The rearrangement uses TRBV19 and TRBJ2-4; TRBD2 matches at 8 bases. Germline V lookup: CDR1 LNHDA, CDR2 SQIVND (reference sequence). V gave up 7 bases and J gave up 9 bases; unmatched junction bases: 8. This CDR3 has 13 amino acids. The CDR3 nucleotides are TGTGCCAGTACGGCCCGGGGGGGAGGCATTCAGTACTTC. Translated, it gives CASTARGGGIQYF. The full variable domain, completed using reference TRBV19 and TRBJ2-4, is DGGITQSPKYLFRKEGQNVTLSCEQNLNHDAMYWYRQDPGQGLRLIYYSQIVNDFQKGDIAEGYSVSREKKESFPLTVTSAQKNPTAFYLCASTARGGGIQYFGAGTRLSVL.